This passage covers 5 T cell receptor beta chains from one sample sequenced in a study of cytomegalovirus exposure and HLA in healthy donors. This PCR relied on a set of 60 Vbeta primers and 13 Jbeta primers. The data were produced by immunoSEQ multiplex PCR, yet TCRdb's version contains in-frame clones alone and is incomplete. Of about 99,000 clones in the sample, over 75% were seen once. Sequencing was done on a sample of PBMCs. The receptors originated from a man aged 35 to 55 in good health and CMV-seronegative.

V is TRBV6-1 and J is TRBJ1-5, with D possibly matching TRBD1 (5 bases). Trimming took off 6 bases at V and 0 bases at J, with 9 bases between the two ends. Germline values: CDR1 MNHNS, CDR2 SASEGT. The CDR3 contains 14 residues. The CDR3 DNA reads TGTGCCAGCAGGGACAACCATAGCAATCAGCCCCAGCATTTT. Translated, it gives CASRDNHSNQPQHF.

This clone is a singleton in its sample. V and J are TRBV28 and TRBJ2-1; 9 bases match TRBD1. The CDR3 length is 15 residues. Looked up from germline, CDR1 is MDHEN and CDR2 is SYDVKM. Trimming took 6 bases from V and 4 from J; bases not matched to a gene: 7. The CDR3 nucleotides read TGTGCCAGCAGATCCGGGACAGGGCGTTACAATGAGCAGTTCTTC. Translated: CASRSGTGRYNEQFF.

The chain has TRBV13 and TRBJ2-7; possible D gene TRBD2, 5 bases. The V gene's germline CDR1 is PRHDT and CDR2 FYEKMQ (reference sequence). Deletions cut 0 bases from V and 9 bases from J, with 6 bases between. This CDR3 region has 11 residues. Written as DNA, the CDR3 is TGTGCCAGCAGCTTAGGCGGGGTGCAGTACTTC. Its translation: CASSLGGVQYF.

This chain links TRBV9 with TRBJ2-3; D is unresolved. The V gene lost 0 bases and the J gene lost 1 base, with 6 bases spanning the gap. From germline, CDR1 is SGDLS and CDR2 YYNGEE. This CDR3 is built from 14 residues. CDR3 loop: CASSVASRTDTQYF. The CDR3 coding sequence is TGTGCCAGCAGCGTAGCTAGTCGCACAGATACGCAGTATTTT.

This chain connects TRBV2 to TRBJ1-2; perhaps TRBD1 as D (6 bases). The CDR3 extends over 14 amino acids. CDR1 is SNHLY, CDR2 FYNNEI, per germline. V was trimmed by 1 base and J by 3 bases, leaving 9 bases between them. CDR3 residues: CASSEEQGYYGYTF. The CDR3 nucleotides are TGTGCCAGCAGTGAAGAGCAGGGGTACTATGGCTACACCTTC.